The next 17 T cell receptor beta chains were all read from a single sample in a study of T-cell reconstitution after alpha-beta-depleted transplantation in children. Preparation of the TCRbeta library was carried out with unique molecular identifiers. TCRdb called the PCR reads again in MiXCR, with one record for every CDR3 protein. The repertoire holds 200,000 to 250,000 distinct CDR3 sequences, with 9.5% to 13% as singletons. Sequences were derived from PBMCs, sampled before TCRalphabeta/CD19-depleted stem cell transplant. These receptors came from a child less than two years old with acute myeloid leukemia, due to receive a stem cell transplant.

This clonotype was detected many times. The chain has TRBV7-3 and TRBJ2-5, with D unclear. The V and J ends lost 5 bases and 5 bases respectively, with 12 bases between them. CDR1 SGHTA and CDR2 FQGTGA come from the germline V gene. The CDR3 has 13 residues. In DNA, the CDR3 is TGTGCCAGCAGCCCCGCGGTGGGGGAGACCCAGTACTTC. This sequence encodes CASSPAVGETQYF.

This clonotype was seen more than once but under ten times. The chain joins TRBV20-1 to TRBJ2-7; 9 nucleotides line up with TRBD2. This CDR3 spans 16 amino acids. CDR1 and CDR2 (germline): DFQATT, SNEGSKA (reference sequence). The ends lost 3 bases at V and 2 bases at J; junction bases unmatched: 11. CDR3 DNA sequence: TGCAGTGCTAGTTTTCTAGCGGGGACATTAACCTACGAGCAGTACTTC. Translated: CSASFLAGTLTYEQYF.

This clonotype was observed many times. The rearrangement uses TRBV29-1 and TRBJ1-2, with D perhaps matching TRBD1 (5 bases). V lost 3 bases, J lost 10 bases, and 9 bases lay in between. There are 10 residues in the CDR3. Germline CDR1 reads SQVTM; CDR2 reads ANQGSEA. The CDR3 loop reads CSVEGVIYTF. CDR3 in DNA: TGCAGCGTTGAGGGGGTGATCTACACCTTC.

The chain links TRBV20-1 to TRBJ2-7, with 9 bases aligning to TRBD2. Germline V gene sequence: CDR1 DFQATT, CDR2 SNEGSKA (reference sequence). The length of the CDR3 is 15 residues. V was clipped by 3 bases and J by 1 base; unmatched bases: 7. The CDR3, as DNA: TGCAGTGCTAGTGGGAGTAGCGGGGGATCCTACGAGCAGTACTTC. Translation gives CSASGSSGGSYEQYF.

This clonotype was counted many times. V and J are TRBV5-5 and TRBJ1-3; 8 bases agree with TRBD1. CDR1 is SGHKS, CDR2 YYEKEE, per germline (reference sequence). V lost 5 bases, J lost 3 bases, and 7 bases stayed unmatched. CDR3 length equals 15 residues. This chain's CDR3 is CASRYSGTGGNTIYF. The CDR3, as DNA: TGTGCCAGCAGATATTCCGGGACAGGTGGAAACACCATATATTTT.

This clonotype was counted many times. V is TRBV5-1 and J is TRBJ2-7, with a possible D match to TRBD2 (6 bases). Germline V gene data show CDR1 as SGHRS and CDR2 as YFSETQ. V shed 0 bases and J shed 0 bases, with 13 bases lying between them. CDR3 length equals 16 residues. The CDR3 protein is CASSLGHRGSSYEQYF. CDR3 sequence (DNA): TGCGCCAGCAGCTTGGGGCATCGGGGGAGCTCCTACGAGCAGTACTTC.

The chain uses TRBV6-5 and TRBJ1-1, with D perhaps TRBD1 (6 bases). CDR1 is MNHEY and CDR2 is SVGAGI in the germline V gene. Trimming cost V 0 bases and J 11 bases, with 16 bases left between them. CDR3 length: 14 amino acids. CDR3 nucleotides: TGTGCCAGCAGTTACTCGCGGGGGGCGTTCGGGGCTTTCTTT. Amino acid sequence: CASSYSRGAFGAFF.

The sample holds many counts of this clonotype. The chain uses TRBV12-3 or TRBV12-4 and TRBJ2-5; 15 nucleotides align to TRBD2. Trimming at V came to 7 bases and at J to 5 bases, leaving 8 bases not matched to a gene. The CDR3 totals 16 residues. CDR3 sequence reads: CASTGLAGGPRETQYF. The CDR3 coding sequence is TGTGCCAGCACCGGACTAGCGGGAGGGCCGAGGGAGACCCAGTACTTC.

Ten or more counts support this clonotype. CDR3 loop: CSARTLADNEQYF. The CDR3 DNA reads TGCAGTGCTAGAACCCTAGCGGATAACGAGCAGTACTTC. The chain uses TRBV20-1 and TRBJ2-7; the match to TRBD2 covers 7 bases. The ends lost 2 bases at V and 5 bases at J; junction bases unmatched: 6. The CDR3 spans 13 residues. Germline CDR1 and CDR2: DFQATT and SNEGSKA (reference sequence).

This clonotype was detected ten times or more. This chain joins TRBV30 and TRBJ2-2; D call uncertain. Germline CDR1 reads GTSNPN; CDR2 reads SVGIG (reference sequence). Trimming removed 2 bases from V and 8 bases from J, with 6 bases in between. CDR3 length: 11 amino acids. Here the CDR3 reads CAWSSVGELFF. The CDR3 nucleotides are TGTGCCTGGAGTAGTGTTGGGGAGCTGTTTTTT.

This clonotype was counted at least ten times. The chain joins TRBV12-3 or TRBV12-4 to TRBJ2-5, with TRBD2 as a possible D gene (6 bases). Trimming cost V 4 bases and J 1 base, with 7 bases left between them. The CDR3 totals 13 residues. CDR3 in amino acids: CASSWTIQETQYF. DNA for the CDR3: TGTGCCAGCAGTTGGACTATCCAAGAGACCCAGTACTTC.

The V and J genes are TRBV28 and TRBJ1-5; a possible D gene is TRBD1 (5 bases). Between the trimmed V and J ends, which lost 8 bases and 4 bases, there was a span of 15 bases. This CDR3 has 14 residues. Germline lookup yields CDR1 MDHEN and CDR2 SYDVKM. This CDR3 reads CASQSLGPNQPQHF. The DNA for the CDR3 is TGTGCCAGCCAGTCCTTGGGGCCAAATCAGCCCCAGCATTTT.

A word on this clonotype: This may stem from a read error, because a much larger clone lies one nucleotide away. The gene calls are TRBV27 and TRBJ2-3; tentatively, D is TRBD2 (5 bases). This CDR3 has 12 amino acids. Germline V gives CDR1 MNHEY, CDR2 SMNVEV (reference sequence). With 6 bases removed from V and 6 bases from J, the gap between germline ends came to 10 bases. CDR3: CASSGDWDTQYF. DNA of the CDR3: TGTGCCAGCAGCGGGGATTGGGATACGCAGTATTTT.

This clonotype has a count of ten or more. This rearrangement joins TRBV7-2 to TRBJ2-1; a possible D gene is TRBD2 (6 bases). Trimming removed 4 bases from V and 4 bases from J, with 14 bases in between. Germline V lookup: CDR1 SGHTA, CDR2 FQGNSA. This CDR3 contains 15 residues. In DNA form, the CDR3 reads TGTGCCAGCAGCTATGGGTTGGGGGGATACAATGAGCAGTTCTTC. This sequence encodes CASSYGLGGYNEQFF.

This clonotype was picked up many times. The chain links TRBV10-3 to TRBJ1-2; D may be TRBD1 (5 bases). V was cut by 0 bases and J by 4 bases, with 9 bases left in between. Germline CDR1 ENHRY, CDR2 SYGVKD. CDR3 length: 14 amino acids. For the CDR3, the DNA is TGTGCCATCAGTGAGTCGGGCGGGGGCTATGGCTACACCTTC. Translated: CAISESGGGYGYTF.

This clonotype was observed many times. This chain uses TRBV7-9 with TRBJ2-5; D is ambiguous. Germline assignment: CDR1 SEHNR and CDR2 FQNEAQ (reference sequence). The V and J ends lost 2 bases and 3 bases respectively, with 13 bases between them. The CDR3 is made up of 15 amino acids. The CDR3 sequence: CASSLLWTREETQYF. CDR3 DNA: TGTGCCAGCAGCTTATTGTGGACCCGGGAAGAGACCCAGTACTTC.

Many counts were recorded for this clonotype. The chain couples TRBV19 to TRBJ1-5; TRBD1 might be the D (5 bases). The V end lost 5 bases, the J end lost 9 bases, and 14 bases lay between the germline ends. This CDR3 is 13 amino acids long. Germline CDR1 is LNHDA and CDR2 is SQIVND (reference sequence). The CDR3 region has the DNA TGTGCCAGTAGTGTGGACATACAGCGGCCCCAGCATTTT. The encoded protein is CASSVDIQRPQHF.